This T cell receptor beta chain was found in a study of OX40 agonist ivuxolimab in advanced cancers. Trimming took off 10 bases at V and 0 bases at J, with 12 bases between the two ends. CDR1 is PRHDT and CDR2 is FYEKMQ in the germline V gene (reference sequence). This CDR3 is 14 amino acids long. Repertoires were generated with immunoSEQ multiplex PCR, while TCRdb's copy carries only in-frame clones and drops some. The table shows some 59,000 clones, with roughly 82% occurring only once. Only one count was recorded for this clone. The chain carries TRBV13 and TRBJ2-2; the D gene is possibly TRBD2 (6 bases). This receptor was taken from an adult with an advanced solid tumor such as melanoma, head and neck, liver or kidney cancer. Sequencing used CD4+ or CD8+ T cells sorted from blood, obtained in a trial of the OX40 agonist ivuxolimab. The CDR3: CAIMPSANTGELFF. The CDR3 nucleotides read TGTGCCATCATGCCTAGCGCGAACACCGGGGAGCTGTTTTTT.